The rows below give T cell receptor beta chains drawn from one sample of a study of blood T cell repertoires in COVID-19. Sequencing was performed with immunoSEQ multiplex PCR; in TCRdb, only in-frame clones are kept and a portion is missing. The sample holds 80,000 to 95,000 clones; less than 85% are singletons and the top ten take more than 30%. Sequencing was performed on peripheral blood. The receptors were sampled from a man older than 75 with acute or convalescent COVID-19. The CDR3 runs from the conserved cysteine through the conserved F or W. The D gene is left open where the match is weak. The listing skips clone size in some rows; elsewhere it reads once, few, many or a size class.

clone_size | cdr3_length | j_call | d_call | v_call | cdr3_nt | cdr3_aa
- | 15 | TRBJ1-5 | TRBD1 | TRBV19 | TGTGCCAGTAGGACCGGACAGGTCGGCAATCAGCCCCAGCATTTT | CASRTGQVGNQPQHF
- | 13 | TRBJ2-5 | - | TRBV6-5 | TGTGCCAGCAGTCGGACTACGGGGGAGACCCAGTACTTC | CASSRTTGETQYF
- | 12 | TRBJ1-2 | - | TRBV23-1 | TGCGCCAGACAGAGGGCAGCCGGAGGCTACACCTTC | CARQRAAGGYTF
- | 16 | TRBJ1-5 | TRBD1 | TRBV9 | TGTGCCAGCAGCGTAGATCCGGACAGGGGGAATCAGCCCCAGCATTTT | CASSVDPDRGNQPQHF
once | 20 | TRBJ2-7 | TRBD2 | TRBV4-2 | TGTGCCAGCAGCCAGATCTTAGGGACTAGCGGAGGTCCCCGCTCCTACGAGCAGTACTTC | CASSQILGTSGGPRSYEQYF
- | 16 | TRBJ2-7 | TRBD2 | TRBV5-4 | TGTGCCAGCAGCCCCTGGACTAGCGGGAGGGCCTACGAGCAGTACTTC | CASSPWTSGRAYEQYF
- | 16 | TRBJ1-1 | TRBD1 | TRBV19 | TGTGCCAGTAGTCAACGGACAGGCCTCATGAACACTGAAGCTTTCTTT | CASSQRTGLMNTEAFF
- | 16 | TRBJ1-3 | - | TRBV6-6 | TGTGCCAGCACCGAGACAGGAAGGCTCTCTGGAAACACCATATATTTT | CASTETGRLSGNTIYF
few | 17 | TRBJ2-2 | - | TRBV19 | TGTGCCAGTAGTATTCTTGGGGCGGGGCTAAACACCGGGGAGCTGTTTTTT | CASSILGAGLNTGELFF
- | 16 | TRBJ2-1 | TRBD2 | TRBV5-4 | TGTGCCAGCAGCTCATTGGGACTAGCGAACTACAATGAGCAGTTCTTC | CASSSLGLANYNEQFF
- | 15 | TRBJ2-7 | - | TRBV7-6 | TGTGCCAGCAGCTGGTCAGGGCTAGACTCCTACGAGCAGTACTTC | CASSWSGLDSYEQYF
- | 12 | TRBJ1-1 | TRBD1 | TRBV18 | TGTGCCAGCTCACTCGACAGGGAGGAAGCTTTCTTT | CASSLDREEAFF
- | 17 | TRBJ2-7 | TRBD2 | TRBV7-2 | TGTGCCAGCAGCTTAGATGGGACTAGCGGGACTACCTACGAGCAGTACTTC | CASSLDGTSGTTYEQYF
- | 15 | TRBJ1-2 | TRBD1 | TRBV14 | TGTGCCAGCAGACTGACAGGGGGCGAGAACTATGGCTACACCTTC | CASRLTGGENYGYTF
- | 17 | TRBJ2-2 | TRBD2 | TRBV15 | TGTGCCACCAGCATTCGCCCTAGCGGGAGTGGTACCGGGGAGCTGTTTTTT | CATSIRPSGSGTGELFF
once | 18 | TRBJ2-2 | TRBD2 | TRBV7-3 | TGTGCCAGCAGCCCAGATCGGACTAGCGGGGGTGACACCGGGGAGCTGTTTTTT | CASSPDRTSGGDTGELFF
- | 14 | TRBJ2-1 | - | TRBV28 | TGTGCCAGCAGATGGCAGGGCACCTACAATGAGCAGTTCTTC | CASRWQGTYNEQFF
few | 14 | TRBJ1-1 | TRBD1 | TRBV18 | TGTGCCAGCTCACCTGCAGGGGGGAACACTGAAGCTTTCTTT | CASSPAGGNTEAFF
- | 15 | TRBJ2-1 | TRBD2 | TRBV7-3 | TGTGCCAGCAGCCTAAAACTAGCGGGAGTGGGAGAGCAGTTCTTC | CASSLKLAGVGEQFF
- | 15 | TRBJ2-2 | TRBD2 | TRBV5-1 | TGCGCCAGCAGCATCGGGACTAGTAGTACCGGGGAGCTGTTTTTT | CASSIGTSSTGELFF
- | 13 | TRBJ2-2 | TRBD2 | TRBV29-1 | TGCAGCGTTGGTCTAGCGGGCACCGGGGAGCTGTTTTTT | CSVGLAGTGELFF
- | 12 | TRBJ2-7 | - | TRBV3-1/TRBV3-2 | TGTGCCAGCAGCCAAGGGGGGCTCGAGCAGTACTTC | CASSQGGLEQYF
- | 13 | TRBJ1-6 | TRBD1 | TRBV5-5 | TGTGCCAGCAGGGGACAGGTTTATTCACCCCTCCACTTT | CASRGQVYSPLHF
- | 15 | TRBJ2-7 | TRBD1 | TRBV30 | TGTGCCTGGACCCCGGGACAGGGGGCCGGCCACGAGCAGTACTTC | CAWTPGQGAGHEQYF
- | 17 | TRBJ2-7 | TRBD2 | TRBV27 | TGTGCCAGCAGTTTATCCGCCGGAAGGTCTAGCGGTTACGAGCAGTACTTC | CASSLSAGRSSGYEQYF
- | 16 | TRBJ2-1 | TRBD1 | TRBV5-8 | TGTGCCAGCAGCCCCCCAGGGACAGGGAGGGCCAATGAGCAGTTCTTC | CASSPPGTGRANEQFF
- | 21 | TRBJ2-1 | - | TRBV30 | TGTGCCTGGAGTGTACCAGGTGGGGGCGAAGGTAGCCGGATCCTTTACAATGAGCAGTTCTTC | CAWSVPGGGEGSRILYNEQFF
- | 13 | TRBJ2-7 | - | TRBV11-2 | TGTGCCAGCAGCTCAAGCTACGGGTACGAGCAGTACTTC | CASSSSYGYEQYF
- | 13 | TRBJ1-1 | - | TRBV30 | TGTGCCTGGAGTGTCCTTACTGTCACTGAAGCTTTCTTT | CAWSVLTVTEAFF
once | 13 | TRBJ2-2 | - | TRBV9 | TGTGCCAGCAGCGTACAGGGCGCCGGGGAGCTGTTTTTT | CASSVQGAGELFF
- | 14 | TRBJ2-1 | TRBD2 | TRBV14 | TGTGCCAGCAGCCAACCGGGACTAGCAGCAAAGCAGTTCTTC | CASSQPGLAAKQFF
- | 12 | TRBJ1-2 | - | TRBV29-1 | TGCAGCGTAACCGACTCTAACTATGGCTACACCTTC | CSVTDSNYGYTF
few | 14 | TRBJ1-5 | - | TRBV30 | TGTGCCTGGAGTCCAGGGAGGGTTTTCGGGCCCCAGCATTTT | CAWSPGRVFGPQHF
- | 16 | TRBJ2-3 | TRBD2 | TRBV7-3 | TGTGCCAGCAGCCAAGGACTAGCGGGAGGGTCAGATACGCAGTATTTT | CASSQGLAGGSDTQYF
- | 15 | TRBJ2-1 | - | TRBV3-1/TRBV3-2 | TGTGCCAGCAGCAAGCCCGGTCCCTCCTACAATGAGCAGTTCTTC | CASSKPGPSYNEQFF
- | 14 | TRBJ2-7 | TRBD1 | TRBV5-1 | TGCGCCAGCAGCTTACCGGGACAGGGCTACGAGCAGTACTTC | CASSLPGQGYEQYF
- | 16 | TRBJ1-1 | TRBD1 | TRBV3-1/TRBV3-2 | TGTGCCAGCAGCCTCTTGGGGTCAGGCAGGGGGACTGAAGCTTTCTTT | CASSLLGSGRGTEAFF
once | 12 | TRBJ1-1 | - | TRBV6-1 | TGTGCCAGCAGTGAAACCAGGGTGGCGGCTTTCTTT | CASSETRVAAFF
- | 14 | TRBJ2-1 | TRBD2 | TRBV29-1 | TGCAGCGGGGAGGTAGCGGGAGTTGACAATGAGCAGTTCTTC | CSGEVAGVDNEQFF
- | 14 | TRBJ2-7 | - | TRBV29-1 | TGCAGCGCGTCAGGCCGGGGGTCCGACTACGAGCAGTACTTC | CSASGRGSDYEQYF
- | 16 | TRBJ2-2 | TRBD2 | TRBV9 | TGTGCCAGCAGCACCGACCGGGAGGGCTTAACCGGGGAGCTGTTTTTT | CASSTDREGLTGELFF
- | 13 | TRBJ2-5 | - | TRBV5-1 | TGCGCCAGCAGCTTGCGCGGAGAAGAGACCCAGTACTTC | CASSLRGEETQYF
- | 16 | TRBJ2-1 | TRBD2 | TRBV5-1 | TGCGCCAGCAGCTGGACGGTGTCTAGCGGGAGCAATGAGCAGTTCTTC | CASSWTVSSGSNEQFF
- | 14 | TRBJ2-3 | - | TRBV10-3 | TGTTCTAACGGACGCGGCGGGGCCGGGGATACGCAGTATTTT | CSNGRGGAGDTQYF
- | 15 | TRBJ1-5 | TRBD1 | TRBV30 | TGTGCCTGGAGCGCGGACAGGGGAGACAATCAGCCCCAGCATTTT | CAWSADRGDNQPQHF
- | 14 | TRBJ1-2 | - | TRBV7-3 | TGTGCCAGCAGCCCTTTAGGAGGGAACTATGGCTACACCTTC | CASSPLGGNYGYTF
once | 17 | TRBJ1-2 | TRBD1 | TRBV5-1 | TGCGCCAGCAGCTTGACAAGAGGACAGGCCGACAACTATGGCTACACCTTC | CASSLTRGQADNYGYTF
- | 13 | TRBJ1-2 | - | TRBV5-5 | TGTGCCAGCAGCGATGGACAGTACTATGGCTACACCTTC | CASSDGQYYGYTF
- | 18 | TRBJ1-5 | TRBD1 | TRBV28 | TGTGCCAGCAGTCCGCTCCATGACAGGGATGGTAGCAATCAGCCCCAGCATTTT | CASSPLHDRDGSNQPQHF